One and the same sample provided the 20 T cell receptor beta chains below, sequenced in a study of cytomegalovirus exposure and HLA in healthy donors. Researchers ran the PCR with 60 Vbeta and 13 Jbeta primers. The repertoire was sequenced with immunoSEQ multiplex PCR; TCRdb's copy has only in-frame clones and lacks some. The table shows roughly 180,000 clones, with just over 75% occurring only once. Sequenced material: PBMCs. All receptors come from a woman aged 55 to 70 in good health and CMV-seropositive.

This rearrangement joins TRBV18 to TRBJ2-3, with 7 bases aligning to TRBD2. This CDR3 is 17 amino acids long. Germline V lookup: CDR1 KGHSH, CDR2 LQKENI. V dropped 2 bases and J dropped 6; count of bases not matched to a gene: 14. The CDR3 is CASSPRTRGAPGDTQYF. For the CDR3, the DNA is TGTGCCAGCTCACCAAGGACTAGAGGGGCTCCTGGGGATACGCAGTATTTT.

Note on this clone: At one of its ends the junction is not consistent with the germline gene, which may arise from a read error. The CDR3 DNA is TGTGCCAGCAGCTTACAGGGGGGGTTCAGCTCTGGGGCCAACGGCCTGACTTTC. Its protein is CASSLQGGFSSGANGLTF. The chain links TRBV5-6 to TRBJ2-6; possibly TRBD1 for D (8 bases). Germline-derived CDR1 and CDR2 are SGHDT and YYEEEE. CDR3 length: 18 amino acids. Full variable domain (outside the CDR3, taken from reference TRBV5-6 and TRBJ2-6): DAGVTQSPTHLIKTRGQQVTLRCSPKSGHDTVSWYQQALGQGPQFIFQYYEEEERQRGNFPDRFSGHQFPNYSSELNVNALLLGDSALYLCASSLQGGFSSGANGLTFGAGSRLTVL.

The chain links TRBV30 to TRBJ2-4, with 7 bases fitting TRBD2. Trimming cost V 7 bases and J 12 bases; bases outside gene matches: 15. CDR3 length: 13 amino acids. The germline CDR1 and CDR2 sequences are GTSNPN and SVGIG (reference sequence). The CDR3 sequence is CAYVLGPGGGQYF. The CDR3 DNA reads TGTGCCTACGTACTCGGGCCAGGCGGGGGTCAGTACTTC. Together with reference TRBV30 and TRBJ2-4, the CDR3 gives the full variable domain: SQTIHQWPATLVQPVGSPLSLECTVEGTSNPNLYWYRQAAGRGLQLLFYSVGIGQISSEVPQNLSASRPQDRQFILSSKKLLLSDSGFYLCAYVLGPGGGQYFGAGTRLSVL.

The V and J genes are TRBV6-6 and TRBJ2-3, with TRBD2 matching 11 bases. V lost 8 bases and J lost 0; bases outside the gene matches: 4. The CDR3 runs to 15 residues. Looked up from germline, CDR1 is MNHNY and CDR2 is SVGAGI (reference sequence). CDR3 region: CASARLAGSTDTQYF. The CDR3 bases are TGTGCCAGCGCAAGACTAGCGGGGAGCACAGATACGCAGTATTTT.

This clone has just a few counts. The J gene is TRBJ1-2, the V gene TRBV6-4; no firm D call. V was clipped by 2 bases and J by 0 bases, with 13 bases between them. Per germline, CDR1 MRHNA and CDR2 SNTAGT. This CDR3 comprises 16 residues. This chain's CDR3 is CASSDPLAPANYGYTF. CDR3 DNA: TGTGCCAGCAGTGACCCCCTGGCACCAGCTAACTATGGCTACACCTTC.

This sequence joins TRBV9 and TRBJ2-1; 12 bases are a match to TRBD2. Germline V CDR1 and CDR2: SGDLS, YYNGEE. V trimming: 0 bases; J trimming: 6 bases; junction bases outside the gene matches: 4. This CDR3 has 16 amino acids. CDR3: CASSVGGLAGSNEQFF. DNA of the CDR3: TGTGCCAGCAGCGTAGGTGGACTAGCGGGAAGCAATGAGCAGTTCTTC.

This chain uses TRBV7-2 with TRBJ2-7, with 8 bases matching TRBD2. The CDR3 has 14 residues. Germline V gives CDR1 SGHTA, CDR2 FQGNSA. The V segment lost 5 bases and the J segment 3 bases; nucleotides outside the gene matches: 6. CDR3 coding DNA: TGTGCCAGCAGCCCCCGGGCGGGGGGCTACGAGCAGTACTTC. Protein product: CASSPRAGGYEQYF.

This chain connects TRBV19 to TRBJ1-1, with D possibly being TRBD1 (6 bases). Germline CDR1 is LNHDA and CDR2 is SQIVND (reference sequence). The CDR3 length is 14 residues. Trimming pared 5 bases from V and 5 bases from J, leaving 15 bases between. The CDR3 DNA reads TGTGCCAGTAGTCTAAACACAGGGAGTACTGAAGCTTTCTTT. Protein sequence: CASSLNTGSTEAFF.

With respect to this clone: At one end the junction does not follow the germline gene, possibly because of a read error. The CDR3 coding sequence is TGTGCCAGCAGACCCGACAGGGCCGCCAAAAACATTCAGTGCTTC. Translated: CASRPDRAAKNIQCF. The chain combines TRBV6-1 with TRBJ2-4; TRBD1 matches 7 bases. This CDR3 region has 15 residues. Germline V gene sequence: CDR1 MNHNS, CDR2 SASEGT.

The CDR3 nucleotides read TGTGCCAGCAGCTTCTTTGGAGCGCCGGCGCAGTTCTTC. Translation gives CASSFFGAPAQFF. The chain couples TRBV7-2 to TRBJ2-1; unclear D gene. Trimming stripped 3 bases from V and 12 bases from J, with 15 bases between. The germline V gene has CDR1 SGHTA and CDR2 FQGNSA. This CDR3 spans 13 amino acids.

CDR3 amino acids: CASSLGDRGSGTEAFF. DNA of the CDR3: TGTGCCAGCAGCTTAGGGGACAGGGGAAGTGGGACTGAAGCTTTCTTT. This chain links TRBV5-8 with TRBJ1-1, with TRBD1 identical over 10 bases. This CDR3 has 16 residues. Losses at the gene ends were 2 bases for V and 5 bases for J; bases not matched to a gene: 9. CDR1 is SGHTS and CDR2 is YDEGEE in the germline V gene.

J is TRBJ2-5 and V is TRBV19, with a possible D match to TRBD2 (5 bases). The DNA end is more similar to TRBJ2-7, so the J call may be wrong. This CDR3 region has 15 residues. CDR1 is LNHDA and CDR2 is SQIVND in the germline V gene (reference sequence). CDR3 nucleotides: TGTGCCAGTAGTATAGGAGGGCATCTCTCCTACGAGCAGTACTTC. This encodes CASSIGGHLSYEQYF.

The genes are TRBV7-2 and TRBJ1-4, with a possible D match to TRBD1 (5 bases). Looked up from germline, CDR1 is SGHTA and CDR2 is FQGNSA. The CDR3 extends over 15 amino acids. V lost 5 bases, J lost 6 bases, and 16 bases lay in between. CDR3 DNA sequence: TGTGCCAGCAGCCTCAATTCGGGGGGATATGAAAAACTGTTTTTT. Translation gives CASSLNSGGYEKLFF.

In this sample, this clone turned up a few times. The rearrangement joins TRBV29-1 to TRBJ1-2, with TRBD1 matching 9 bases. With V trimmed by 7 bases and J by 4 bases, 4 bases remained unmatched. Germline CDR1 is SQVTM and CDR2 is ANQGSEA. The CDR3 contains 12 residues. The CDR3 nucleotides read TGCAGCGGTAAACAGGGGGCCTATGGCTACACCTTC. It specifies CSGKQGAYGYTF. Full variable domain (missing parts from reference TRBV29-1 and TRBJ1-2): SAVISQKPSRDICQRGTSLTIQCQVDSQVTMMFWYRQQPGQSLTLIATANQGSEATYESGFVIDKFPISRPNLTFSTLTVSNMSPEDSSIYLCSGKQGAYGYTFGSGTRLTVV.

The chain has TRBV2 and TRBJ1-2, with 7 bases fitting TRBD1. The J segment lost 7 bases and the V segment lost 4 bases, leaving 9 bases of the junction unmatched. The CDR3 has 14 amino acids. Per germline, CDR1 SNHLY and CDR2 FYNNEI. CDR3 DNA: TGTGCCAGCAGTGCCCTTACAGGGGACCCTGGCTACACCTTC. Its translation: CASSALTGDPGYTF. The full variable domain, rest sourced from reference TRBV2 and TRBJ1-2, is EPEVTQTPSHQVTQMGQEVILRCVPISNHLYFYWYRQILGQKVEFLVSFYNNEISEKSEIFDDQFSVERPDGSNFTLKIRSTKLEDSAMYFCASSALTGDPGYTFGSGTRLTVV.

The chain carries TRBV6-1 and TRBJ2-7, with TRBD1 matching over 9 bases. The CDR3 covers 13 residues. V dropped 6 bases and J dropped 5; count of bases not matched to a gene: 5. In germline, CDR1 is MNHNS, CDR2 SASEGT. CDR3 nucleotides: TGTGCCAGCAGACAGGGGGCCGGGAACGAGCAGTACTTC. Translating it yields CASRQGAGNEQYF.

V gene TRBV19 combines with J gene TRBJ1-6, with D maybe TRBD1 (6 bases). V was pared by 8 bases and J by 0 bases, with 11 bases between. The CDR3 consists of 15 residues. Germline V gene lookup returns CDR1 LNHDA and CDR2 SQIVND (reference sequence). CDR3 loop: CASGPRGSYNSPLHF. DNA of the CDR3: TGTGCCAGTGGCCCCAGGGGCTCCTATAATTCACCCCTCCACTTT.

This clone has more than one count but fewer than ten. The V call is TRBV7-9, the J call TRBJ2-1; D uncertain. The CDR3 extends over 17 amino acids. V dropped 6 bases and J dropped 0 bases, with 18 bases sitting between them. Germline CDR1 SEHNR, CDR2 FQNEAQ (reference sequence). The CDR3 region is CASRPKVGPSSYNEQFF. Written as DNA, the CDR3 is TGTGCCAGCAGGCCCAAAGTTGGTCCTAGCTCCTACAATGAGCAGTTCTTC.

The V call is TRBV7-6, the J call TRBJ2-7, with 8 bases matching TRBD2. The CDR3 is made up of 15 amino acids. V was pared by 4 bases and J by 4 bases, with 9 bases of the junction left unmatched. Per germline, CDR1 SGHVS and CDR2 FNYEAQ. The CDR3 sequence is CASSSTVAGGYEQYF. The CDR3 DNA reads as TGTGCCAGCAGCTCGACCGTGGCGGGAGGATACGAGCAGTACTTC.

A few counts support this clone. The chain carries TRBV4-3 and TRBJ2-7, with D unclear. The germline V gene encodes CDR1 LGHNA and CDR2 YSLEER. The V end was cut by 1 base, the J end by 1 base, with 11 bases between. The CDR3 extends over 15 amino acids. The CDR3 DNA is TGCGCCAGCAGCCAAGGGTCCAGGTCTTCCTACGAGCAGTACTTC. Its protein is CASSQGSRSSYEQYF.